These 32 T cell receptor beta chains were all obtained from the same sample, sequenced in a study of cytomegalovirus exposure and HLA in healthy donors. Primers included in the PCR were 60 Vbeta and 13 Jbeta primers. Clones were read by immunoSEQ multiplex PCR, and TCRdb kept only the in-frame ones, dropping some. The sample has around 120,000 clones, about 73% seen once. The sequenced sample was PBMCs. The receptors originated from a woman aged 40 to 50 in good health and CMV-seronegative.

This chain joins TRBV25-1 and TRBJ2-5, with 9 positions matching TRBD1. V trimming: 3 bases; J trimming: 4 bases; junction bases outside the gene matches: 9. CDR3 length: 16 amino acids. In germline, CDR1 is MGHDK, CDR2 SYGVNS. The CDR3 protein is CASSDTRQGGRETQYF. DNA for the CDR3: TGTGCCAGCAGTGATACCCGACAGGGGGGTCGAGAGACCCAGTACTTC. The variable domain in full, with the rest retrieved from reference TRBV25-1 and TRBJ2-5, is EADIYQTPRYLVIGTGKKITLECSQTMGHDKMYWYQQDPGMELHLIHYSYGVNSTEKGDLSSESTVSRIRTEHFPLTLESARPSHTSQYLCASSDTRQGGRETQYFGPGTRLLVL.

The chain recombines TRBV10-2 with TRBJ1-1, with 8 bases identical to TRBD1. Germline-derived CDR1 and CDR2 are WSHSY and SAAADI. With 6 bases clipped from V and 6 bases from J, the junction kept 9 bases outside the gene matches. The CDR3 has 14 residues. The CDR3 loop reads CASRRQGLSPEAFF. Here the CDR3 DNA reads TGCGCCAGCAGACGACAGGGGTTAAGCCCTGAAGCTTTCTTT.

The V and J genes are TRBV7-9 and TRBJ1-6; possible D gene TRBD1, 5 bases. The CDR3 has 17 amino acids. V gave up 1 base and J gave up 2 bases, with 12 bases separating them. Germline V gene lookup returns CDR1 SEHNR and CDR2 FQNEAQ (reference sequence). CDR3 region: CASSLEGHRTYNSPLHF. DNA of the CDR3: TGTGCCAGCAGCTTAGAGGGGCACCGCACCTATAATTCACCCCTCCACTTT.

This clone has only a few counts. The chain is built from TRBV5-4 and TRBJ2-1; 7 positions match TRBD2. Germline trimming cut 2 bases from V and 7 bases from J; bases unmatched to any gene: 3. Germline loops: CDR1 SGHNT, CDR2 YYREEE (reference sequence). The CDR3 loop spans 13 amino acids. Written as DNA, the CDR3 is TGTGCCAGCAGCTTAATGGGAGGGAATGAGCAGTTCTTC. Translation: CASSLMGGNEQFF.

This chain connects TRBV14 to TRBJ2-2, with 9 bases lining up with TRBD2. The CDR3 length is 15 residues. Trimming cost V 10 bases and J 4 bases; bases outside gene matches: 10. Germline V gives CDR1 SGHDN, CDR2 FVKESK. Written as DNA, the CDR3 is TGTGCCACCCGCCTTAGCGGGAGACCCACCGGGGAGCTGTTTTTT. It specifies CATRLSGRPTGELFF.

This clone was observed a few times. V usage is TRBV7-2 and J usage is TRBJ2-5; D is unclear. Per the germline V gene, CDR1 is SGHTA and CDR2 is FQGNSA. This CDR3 contains 12 residues. Trimming shortened V by 7 bases and J by 5 bases, and 11 bases separated the two germline ends. The CDR3 sequence is CASTDTYETQYF. The CDR3 nucleotides are TGTGCCAGCACCGACACGTACGAGACCCAGTACTTC.

The chain has TRBV6-5 and TRBJ1-5; 9 bases agree with TRBD1. The V segment lost 6 bases and the J segment 1 base; nucleotides outside the gene matches: 4. The CDR3 is 15 residues long. Germline V gives CDR1 MNHEY, CDR2 SVGAGI. In DNA, the CDR3 is TGTGCCAGCAGAACCGGGACAGGGAGCAATCAGCCCCAGCATTTT. Translation: CASRTGTGSNQPQHF.

V gene TRBV5-1 combines with J gene TRBJ2-6, with TRBD1 matching 7 bases. Trimming at V came to 4 bases and at J to 1 base, leaving 5 bases not matched to a gene. Germline V CDR1 and CDR2: SGHRS, YFSETQ. The CDR3 sequence is 16 residues long. For the CDR3, the DNA is TGCGCCAGCAGCGTACCACAGGGGTCTGGGGCCAACGTCCTGACTTTC. This codes for CASSVPQGSGANVLTF.

This rearrangement joins TRBV9 to TRBJ1-2; the D gene is possibly TRBD1 (5 bases). CDR1 SGDLS and CDR2 YYNGEE come from the germline V gene. The ends were cut back, 4 bases at V and 7 bases at J, with 14 bases in the middle. CDR3 size: 13 residues. The CDR3 sequence is CASSQSSRVGYTF. The DNA of the CDR3 is TGTGCCAGCAGCCAATCAAGCAGGGTTGGCTACACCTTC.

The chain combines TRBV18 with TRBJ2-7; 10 bases agree with TRBD1. Trimming cost V 5 bases and J 3 bases; bases outside gene matches: 4. CDR1 and CDR2 from the germline V gene are KGHSH and LQKENI. The CDR3 extends over 14 amino acids. CDR3 DNA: TGTGCCAGCTCAGCCGGGACAGGGGTCTACGAGCAGTACTTC. It encodes CASSAGTGVYEQYF.

As to this clone: Germline is not matched at one junction end, which may reflect a read error. Other DNA sequences in the sample encode the same CDR3. Written as DNA, the CDR3 is TGCGCCAGCAGCCTTGGGACTAGCGGGAGCTACAATGAGCAGTTCTTC. It codes for CASSLGTSGSYNEQFF. The V call is TRBV27, the J call TRBJ2-1; 14 bases map to TRBD2. There are 16 residues in the CDR3. Germline V CDR1 and CDR2: MNHEY, SMNVEV (reference sequence).

The genes are TRBV10-2 and TRBJ2-7, with 12 bases that match TRBD2. This CDR3 is 18 amino acids long. Germline CDR1 is WSHSY and CDR2 is SAAADI. V lost 5 bases to trimming and J lost 2 bases; unmatched junction nucleotides: 13. The CDR3 reads CASSKDTGTSGSAYEQYF. The DNA of the CDR3 is TGCGCCAGCAGTAAGGATACAGGGACTAGCGGGTCGGCCTACGAGCAGTACTTC.

The chain uses TRBV19 and TRBJ1-5; D gene ambiguous. The germline V gene has CDR1 LNHDA and CDR2 SQIVND (reference sequence). This CDR3 has 12 amino acids. The V gene lost 1 base and the J gene lost 6 bases, with 4 bases spanning the gap. The DNA for the CDR3 is TGTGCCAGTAGTATAGGAGGTCAGCCCCAGCATTTT. The encoded protein is CASSIGGQPQHF.

The chain links TRBV7-2 to TRBJ2-1, with D maybe TRBD2 (5 bases). The CDR3 has 15 amino acids. The germline CDR1 and CDR2 sequences are SGHTA and FQGNSA. Deletions cut 5 bases from V and 7 bases from J, with 18 bases between. This chain's CDR3 is CASSRWENQINEQFF. The CDR3 DNA is TGTGCCAGCAGCCGTTGGGAGAATCAAATTAATGAGCAGTTCTTC.

The chain carries TRBV28 and TRBJ2-7; 11 nucleotides match TRBD2. CDR3 length equals 12 residues. The V gene end was trimmed by 4 bases and the J gene end by 12 bases; junction bases not matched to a gene: 5. The germline gives CDR1 MDHEN, CDR2 SYDVKM. This CDR3 reads CASSSASGRWYF. In DNA, the CDR3 is TGTGCCAGCAGTTCCGCTAGCGGGAGGTGGTACTTC.

Turning to this clone: Other DNA sequences from this sample encode an identical CDR3 as well. This sequence joins TRBV5-1 and TRBJ1-2; TRBD1 matches at 8 bases. V lost 3 bases to trimming and J lost 8 bases; unmatched junction nucleotides: 12. The CDR3 covers 15 residues. Germline V gives CDR1 SGHRS, CDR2 YFSETQ. The CDR3 nucleotides read TGCGCCAGCAGCTACTCCCCGGGACAGGTCTCGGGCTACACCTTC. It specifies CASSYSPGQVSGYTF.

The J gene is TRBJ2-1, the V gene TRBV10-1, with TRBD1 matching 7 bases. CDR3 length: 12 amino acids. Germline CDR1 is WNHNN and CDR2 is SYGVQD (reference sequence). Losses at the gene ends were 6 bases for V and 7 bases for J; bases not matched to a gene: 3. For the CDR3, the DNA is TGCGCCAGCAGCTCAGGGGGAAATGAGCAGTTCTTC. It yields the protein CASSSGGNEQFF.

This rearrangement joins TRBV5-1 to TRBJ1-1, with TRBD1 matching 7 bases. CDR1 and CDR2 from the germline V gene are SGHRS and YFSETQ. This CDR3 spans 16 amino acids. J was trimmed by 1 base and V by 0 bases; bases with no gene match: 6. The DNA for the CDR3 is TGCGCCAGCAGCTTGGCCTGGGCAGGGGGGAACACTGAAGCTTTCTTT. Translation gives CASSLAWAGGNTEAFF.

V is TRBV5-4 and J is TRBJ2-5; maybe TRBD1 (5 bases). The CDR3 extends over 15 amino acids. CDR1 is SGHNT and CDR2 is YYREEE in the germline V gene (reference sequence). V dropped 0 bases and J dropped 5 bases, with 14 bases sitting between them. The CDR3 bases are TGTGCCAGCAGCTTGGGGTCAGGGTTTTCGGAGACCCAGTACTTC. This codes for CASSLGSGFSETQYF.

The CDR3 DNA reads TGTGCCAGCTCACGGGACAGACAAGAGACCCAGTACTTC. Encoded protein: CASSRDRQETQYF. The rearrangement links TRBV18 to TRBJ2-5, with 7 bases matching TRBD1. The CDR3 sequence is 13 residues long. Per germline, CDR1 KGHSH and CDR2 LQKENI. With 4 bases clipped from V and 2 bases from J, the junction kept 1 base outside the gene matches.

The DNA of the CDR3 is TGTGCCAGCAGCTTGAGCGGGAGGGGCACCTACAATGAGCAGTTCTTC. It encodes CASSLSGRGTYNEQFF. The chain couples TRBV5-4 to TRBJ2-1; TRBD2 agrees at 10 bases. The CDR3 covers 16 residues. CDR1 SGHNT and CDR2 YYREEE come from the germline V gene (reference sequence). J lost 2 bases, V lost 1 base, and 3 bases had no gene match.

Only a few counts were recorded for this clone. The chain is built from TRBV9 and TRBJ2-1; 8 positions agree with TRBD2. CDR3 size: 16 residues. CDR1 SGDLS and CDR2 YYNGEE come from the germline V gene. The trim removed 4 bases at V and 4 bases at J, leaving 10 bases unmatched. CDR3 bases: TGTGCCAGCAGCTACCTCGAGACTAGCGAGTACAATGAGCAGTTCTTC. Its protein product is CASSYLETSEYNEQFF.

The V and J genes are TRBV7-3 and TRBJ2-1, with 7 bases that match TRBD2. Per the germline V gene, CDR1 is SGHTA and CDR2 is FQGTGA. V gave up 3 bases and J gave up 8 bases; unmatched junction bases: 7. The CDR3 runs 14 residues. CDR3 loop: CASSLRGGPYEQFF. CDR3 DNA sequence: TGTGCCAGCAGCTTGCGGGGAGGGCCTTATGAGCAGTTCTTC.

V is TRBV2 and J is TRBJ2-7; 13 bases map to TRBD2. J gave up 2 bases and V 4 bases, and 11 bases lay outside the gene matches. CDR1 is SNHLY and CDR2 is FYNNEI in the germline V gene. CDR3 length: 18 amino acids. The CDR3 here is CASSGRGTSGTTAYEQYF. For the CDR3, the DNA is TGTGCCAGCAGTGGTCGGGGGACTAGCGGGACGACGGCCTACGAGCAGTACTTC.

This rearrangement joins TRBV18 to TRBJ1-4; D is uncertain. Germline V gene sequence: CDR1 KGHSH, CDR2 LQKENI. The V gene lost 4 bases and the J gene lost 5 bases, with 11 bases spanning the gap. The CDR3 totals 14 residues. The CDR3 nucleotides are TGTGCCAGCTCACTCGCGGGCATCAATGAAAAACTGTTTTTT. It codes for CASSLAGINEKLFF.

This clone appeared a single time. The rearrangement uses TRBV7-9 and TRBJ1-2, with 10 positions matching TRBD1. V lost 5 bases to trimming and J lost 7 bases; unmatched junction nucleotides: 4. CDR1 and CDR2 (germline): SEHNR, FQNEAQ (reference sequence). The CDR3 loop spans 13 amino acids. The CDR3 sequence is CASSRTGGGGYTF. The DNA for the CDR3 is TGTGCCAGCAGCCGGACAGGGGGTGGTGGCTACACCTTC. The full variable domain, its missing parts supplied by reference TRBV7-9 and TRBJ1-2, is DTGVSQNPRHKITKRGQNVTFRCDPISEHNRLYWYRQTLGQGPEFLTYFQNEAQLEKSRLLSDRFSAERPKGSFSTLEIQRTEQGDSAMYLCASSRTGGGGYTFGSGTRLTVV.

This clone was found a few times. The chain recombines TRBV28 with TRBJ2-1; the D gene is possibly TRBD2 (5 bases). Germline V gives CDR1 MDHEN, CDR2 SYDVKM. With 5 bases removed from V and 0 bases from J, the gap between germline ends came to 14 bases. This CDR3 has 16 amino acids. CDR3: CASSPLGTSSYNEQFF. DNA for the CDR3: TGTGCCAGCAGTCCCTTGGGAACTAGCTCCTACAATGAGCAGTTCTTC.

This chain joins TRBV19 and TRBJ2-1; no clear D gene. CDR1 is LNHDA, CDR2 SQIVND, per germline (reference sequence). This CDR3 has 14 amino acids. Trimming took off 5 bases at V and 8 bases at J, with 16 bases between the two ends. The CDR3 DNA follows: TGTGCCAGTAGTCGCACCCGGGTATCGGATGAGCAGTTCTTC. It encodes CASSRTRVSDEQFF.

In its sample, this clone was seen a few times. This chain connects TRBV2 to TRBJ1-5; 11 bases are a match to TRBD1. Germline V gene sequence: CDR1 SNHLY, CDR2 FYNNEI. The J segment lost 7 bases and the V segment lost 4 bases, leaving 6 bases of the junction unmatched. This CDR3 comprises 15 residues. CDR3 DNA sequence: TGTGCCAGCAGTGGGACAGGGGGCTGGATGCAGCCCCAGCATTTT. Residues: CASSGTGGWMQPQHF. Full variable domain (outside the CDR3, taken from reference TRBV2 and TRBJ1-5): EPEVTQTPSHQVTQMGQEVILRCVPISNHLYFYWYRQILGQKVEFLVSFYNNEISEKSEIFDDQFSVERPDGSNFTLKIRSTKLEDSAMYFCASSGTGGWMQPQHFGDGTRLSIL.

The chain joins TRBV9 to TRBJ2-7, with D perhaps TRBD1 (5 bases). The CDR3 contains 15 residues. V dropped 0 bases and J dropped 2 bases, with 12 bases sitting between them. Germline-derived CDR1 and CDR2 are SGDLS and YYNGEE. The CDR3 sequence: CASSVAALGAYEQYF. In DNA, the CDR3 is TGTGCCAGCAGCGTAGCCGCCCTAGGGGCCTACGAGCAGTACTTC.

The J gene is TRBJ2-1, the V gene TRBV5-1; TRBD2 matches at 7 bases. V trimming: 4 bases; J trimming: 2 bases; junction bases outside the gene matches: 9. The CDR3 extends over 16 amino acids. From germline, CDR1 is SGHRS and CDR2 YFSETQ. In DNA, the CDR3 is TGCGCCAGCAGCGTAACGCACGGGACTACCTACAATGAGCAGTTCTTC. Translation gives CASSVTHGTTYNEQFF.

The CDR3 spells CASSSSPEQFF. CDR3 nucleotides: TGTGCCAGCAGTTCCTCCCCCGAGCAGTTCTTC. The rearrangement links TRBV28 to TRBJ2-1; D not certain. CDR1 and CDR2 from the germline V gene are MDHEN and SYDVKM. V was pared by 4 bases and J by 10 bases, with 8 bases between. The CDR3 consists of 11 residues.